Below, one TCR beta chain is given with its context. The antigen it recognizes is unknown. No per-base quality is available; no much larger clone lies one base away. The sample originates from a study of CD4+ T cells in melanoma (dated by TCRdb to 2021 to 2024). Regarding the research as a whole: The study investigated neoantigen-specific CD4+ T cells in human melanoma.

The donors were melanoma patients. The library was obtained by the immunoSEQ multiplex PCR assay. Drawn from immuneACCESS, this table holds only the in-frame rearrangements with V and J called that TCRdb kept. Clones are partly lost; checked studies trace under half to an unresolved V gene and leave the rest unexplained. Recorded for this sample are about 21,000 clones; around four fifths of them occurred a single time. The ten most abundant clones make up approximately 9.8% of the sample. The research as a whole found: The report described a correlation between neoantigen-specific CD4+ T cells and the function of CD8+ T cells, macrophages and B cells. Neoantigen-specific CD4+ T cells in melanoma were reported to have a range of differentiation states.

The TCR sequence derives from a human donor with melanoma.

The sequence in DNA is TGTGCCAGTAGTATGGGGACAGGCGGCCTGTGGGGCTACACCTTC. Translated, it reads CASSMGTGGLWGYTF. The chain links TRBV19 with TRBJ1-2, with 8 middle bases fitting TRBD1. The V end gives up 3 bases and the J end 8 bases, leaving 11 bases in the junction not matched to a gene. Reading the germline V gene (reference sequence) gives CDR1 LNHDA and CDR2 SQIVND. Taken from cysteine to phenylalanine, the CDR3 has 15 residues. The retained sequence is limited to the CDR3, 45 bases, with the frame set at the first base.